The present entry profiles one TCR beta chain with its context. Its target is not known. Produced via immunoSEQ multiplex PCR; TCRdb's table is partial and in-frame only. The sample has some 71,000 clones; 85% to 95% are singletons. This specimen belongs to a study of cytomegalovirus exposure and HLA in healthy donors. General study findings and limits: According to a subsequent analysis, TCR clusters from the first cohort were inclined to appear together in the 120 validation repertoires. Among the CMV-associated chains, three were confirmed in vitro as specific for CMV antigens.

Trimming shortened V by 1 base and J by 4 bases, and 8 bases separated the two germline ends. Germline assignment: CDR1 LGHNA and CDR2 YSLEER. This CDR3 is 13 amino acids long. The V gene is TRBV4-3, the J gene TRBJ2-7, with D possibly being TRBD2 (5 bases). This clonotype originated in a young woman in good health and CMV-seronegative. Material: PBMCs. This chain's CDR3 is CASSQGGQYEQYF. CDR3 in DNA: TGCGCCAGCAGCCAAGGCGGGCAGTACGAGCAGTACTTC.